Listed below are T cell receptor beta chains from one sample, sequenced in a study of T-cell memory formation after mild COVID-19. TCRdb re-derived calls from the 5' RACE reads in MiXCR, one entry per CDR3 protein. The sample yields about half a million distinct CDR3 sequences, roughly 20% seen once. The sequenced sample consisted of PBMCs or a T cell subset sorted from them (not recorded which). These receptors all stem from an adult woman who had mild COVID-19 (a few samples of this study predate the infection). Cell type and time point are not known. Each CDR3 is given without its conserved first and last residue.

>TRBV6-5|TRBJ2-7
ASSYQVGGSGTYEQY
>TRBV6-5|TRBJ1-2
ASSLDREGYT
>TRBV18|TRBJ2-7
ASSPLNTPSSYEQY
>TRBV5-6|TRBJ2-7
ASSAGTGGNEQY
>TRBV5-5|TRBJ1-2
ASSLQRGLNYGYT
>TRBV19|TRBJ2-5
ASSIRSRGGGETQY
>TRBV5-1|TRBJ2-7
ASRQGRFYYEQY
>TRBV12-3/TRBV12-4|TRBJ2-5
ASSLVVGGLQETQY
>TRBV7-3|TRBJ2-5
ASSLNGRGETQY
>TRBV12-3/TRBV12-4|TRBJ2-7
ASSLLVAGGEQY
>TRBV4-1|TRBJ1-3
ASSPGDRGGNTIY
>TRBV9|TRBJ1-4
ASSAGGYYEKLF
>TRBV5-5|TRBJ1-1
ASSLIGRVKTEAF
>TRBV14|TRBJ2-2
ASRPDRFRELF
>TRBV6-5|TRBJ2-7
ASRTLRGGGEQY
>TRBV4-2|TRBJ2-5
ASSQDWQAPQETQY
>TRBV12-3/TRBV12-4|TRBJ1-3
ASSLLGAGNTIY
>TRBV6-6|TRBJ1-2
ASSSDRTYGYT
>TRBV12-3/TRBV12-4|TRBJ2-1
ASSLNSGGANEQF
>TRBV24-1|TRBJ1-2
ATAGQGANNYGYT
>TRBV30|TRBJ2-5
AWSGLAYQETQY
>TRBV24-1|TRBJ1-5
ATSEAGQGHQPQH
>TRBV6-1|TRBJ2-5
ASNLAVGETQY
>TRBV19|TRBJ2-3
ASNRATRADTQY
>TRBV6-6|TRBJ2-7
ASTGRQGLMYEQY
>TRBV5-1|TRBJ2-1
ASSLATVAGNEQF
>TRBV12-3/TRBV12-4|TRBJ2-1
ASEEERNNEQF
>TRBV12-3/TRBV12-4|TRBJ1-1
ASDQGGNTEAF
>TRBV4-1|TRBJ2-5
ASSHSGRGVQETQY
>TRBV6-4|TRBJ1-2
ASSDSGQGVSGYT
>TRBV7-9|TRBJ2-4
ASSFDRRALAKNIQY
>TRBV12-3/TRBV12-4|TRBJ2-4
ASSLGGGFNIQY
>TRBV7-2|TRBJ2-5
ASSLNFNSVLETQY
>TRBV7-6|TRBJ2-5
ASSLVGRKETQY
>TRBV10-3|TRBJ2-7
AISESVYEQY
>TRBV7-2|TRBJ2-7
ASSRSAAAYEQY
>TRBV7-6|TRBJ2-1
ASSLNIGTTGVEQF